This TCR beta chain appears in the sequencing data of a study of T cell responses to AZD1222 COVID-19 vaccine. Points from the study as a whole: Without day 14 samples, only post-peak T cell repertoires were studied. Receipt of two AZD1222 doses was followed by a rise in Spike-specific TCR breadth and depth. Vaccine-associated CD4 TCRs ranged over spike, dominating at 160-218 and 743-854.

In germline, CDR1 is KGHSH, CDR2 LQKENI. There are 12 residues in the CDR3. V was trimmed by 2 bases and J by 3 bases, leaving 5 bases between them. Only in-frame clones appear in the TCRdb table, and some are missing; sequencing was by immunoSEQ multiplex PCR. The sample lists about 140,000 clones; 90% to 95% were seen once. Notes on this clone: Its antigen is currently unknown.

The sequence came from an adult who received the AZD1222 COVID-19 vaccine. The chain links TRBV18 to TRBJ2-7, with D perhaps TRBD2 (5 bases). Sequences were derived from peripheral blood, sampled 28 days after the second AZD1222 dose. As DNA, the CDR3 is TGTGCCAGCTCACCAGAGGGCTACGAGCAGTACTTC. Protein sequence: CASSPEGYEQYF.